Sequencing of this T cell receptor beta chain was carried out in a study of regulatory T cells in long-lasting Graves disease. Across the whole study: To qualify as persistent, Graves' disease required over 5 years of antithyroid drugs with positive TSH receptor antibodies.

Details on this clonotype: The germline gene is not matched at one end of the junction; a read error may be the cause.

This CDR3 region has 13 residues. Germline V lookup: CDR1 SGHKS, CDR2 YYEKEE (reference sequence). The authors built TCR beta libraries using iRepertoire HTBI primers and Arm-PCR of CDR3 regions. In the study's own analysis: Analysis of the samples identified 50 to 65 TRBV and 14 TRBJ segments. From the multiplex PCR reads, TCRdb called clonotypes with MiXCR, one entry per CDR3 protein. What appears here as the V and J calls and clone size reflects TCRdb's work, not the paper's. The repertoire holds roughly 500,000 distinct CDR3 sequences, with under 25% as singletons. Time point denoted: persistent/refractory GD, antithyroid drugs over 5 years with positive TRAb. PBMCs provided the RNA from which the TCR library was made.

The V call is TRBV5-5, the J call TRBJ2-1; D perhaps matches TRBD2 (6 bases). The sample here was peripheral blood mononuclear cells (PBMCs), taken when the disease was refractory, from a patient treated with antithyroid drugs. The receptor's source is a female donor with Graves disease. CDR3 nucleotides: TGTGCCAGCAGCCAGACTAGTCCCAATGAGCAGTCCTTC. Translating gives CASSQTSPNEQSF.